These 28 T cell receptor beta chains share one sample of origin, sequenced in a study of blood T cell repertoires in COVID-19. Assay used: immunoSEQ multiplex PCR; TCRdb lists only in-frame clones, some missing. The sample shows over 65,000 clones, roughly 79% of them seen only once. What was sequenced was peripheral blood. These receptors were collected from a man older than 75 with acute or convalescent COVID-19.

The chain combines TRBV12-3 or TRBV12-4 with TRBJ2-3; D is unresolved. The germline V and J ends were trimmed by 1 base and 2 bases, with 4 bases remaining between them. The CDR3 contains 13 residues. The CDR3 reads CASSLGPTDTQYF. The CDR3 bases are TGTGCCAGCAGTTTAGGGCCCACAGATACGCAGTATTTT.

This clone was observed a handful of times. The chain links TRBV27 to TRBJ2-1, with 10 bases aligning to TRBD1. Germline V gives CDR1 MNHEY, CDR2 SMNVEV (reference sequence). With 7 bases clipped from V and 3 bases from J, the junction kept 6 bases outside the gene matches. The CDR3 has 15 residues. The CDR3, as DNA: TGTGCCAGCAACCTCGACAGGGGGCACTACAATGAGCAGTTCTTC. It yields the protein CASNLDRGHYNEQFF.

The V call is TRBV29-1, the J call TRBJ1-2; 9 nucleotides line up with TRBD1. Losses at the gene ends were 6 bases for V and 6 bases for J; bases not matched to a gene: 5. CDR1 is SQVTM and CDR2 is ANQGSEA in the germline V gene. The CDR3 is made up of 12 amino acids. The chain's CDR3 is CSVVTGGDGYTF. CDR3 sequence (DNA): TGCAGCGTCGTTACAGGGGGCGATGGCTACACCTTC.

As DNA, the CDR3 is TGCGCCAGCAATTTGGGGAGCGGCACTGAAGCTTTCTTT. Translated, it gives CASNLGSGTEAFF. The V call is TRBV5-1, the J call TRBJ1-1; no reliable D call. Germline V lookup: CDR1 SGHRS, CDR2 YFSETQ. Trimming stripped 6 bases from V and 4 bases from J, with 13 bases between. This CDR3 spans 13 amino acids.

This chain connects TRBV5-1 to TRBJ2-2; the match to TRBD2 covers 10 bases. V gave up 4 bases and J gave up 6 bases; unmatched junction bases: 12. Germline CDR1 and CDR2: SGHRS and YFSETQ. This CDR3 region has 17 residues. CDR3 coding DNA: TGCGCCAGCAGCGAGAGGCTAGCGGGAGCCGGTCCCGGGGAGCTGTTTTTT. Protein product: CASSERLAGAGPGELFF. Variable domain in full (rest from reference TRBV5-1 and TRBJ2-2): KAGVTQTPRYLIKTRGQQVTLSCSPISGHRSVSWYQQTPGQGLQFLFEYFSETQRNKGNFPGRFSGRQFSNSRSEMNVSTLELGDSALYLCASSERLAGAGPGELFFGEGSRLTVL.

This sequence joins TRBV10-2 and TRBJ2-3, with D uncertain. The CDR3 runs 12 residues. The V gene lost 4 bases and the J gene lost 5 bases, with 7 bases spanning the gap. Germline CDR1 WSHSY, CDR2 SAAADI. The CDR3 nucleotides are TGCGCCAGCAGTGGTACGAGAGATACGCAGTATTTT. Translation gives CASSGTRDTQYF.

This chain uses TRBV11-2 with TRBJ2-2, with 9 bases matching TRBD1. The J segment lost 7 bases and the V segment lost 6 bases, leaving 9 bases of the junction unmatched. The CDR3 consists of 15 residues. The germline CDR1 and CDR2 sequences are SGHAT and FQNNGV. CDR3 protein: CASSQQGANGGELFF. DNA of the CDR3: TGTGCCAGCAGTCAACAGGGGGCTAACGGCGGGGAGCTGTTTTTT.

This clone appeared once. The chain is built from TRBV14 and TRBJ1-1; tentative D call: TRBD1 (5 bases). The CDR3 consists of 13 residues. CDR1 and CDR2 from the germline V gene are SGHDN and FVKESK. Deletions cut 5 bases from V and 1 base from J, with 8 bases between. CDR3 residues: CASSRGQNTEAFF. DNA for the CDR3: TGTGCCAGCAGCAGAGGACAGAACACTGAAGCTTTCTTT.

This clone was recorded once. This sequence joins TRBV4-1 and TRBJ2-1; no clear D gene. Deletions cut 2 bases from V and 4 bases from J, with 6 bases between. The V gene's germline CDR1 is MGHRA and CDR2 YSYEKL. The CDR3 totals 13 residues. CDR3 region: CASSQSTYNEQFF. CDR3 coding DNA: TGCGCCAGCAGCCAATCGACTTACAATGAGCAGTTCTTC.

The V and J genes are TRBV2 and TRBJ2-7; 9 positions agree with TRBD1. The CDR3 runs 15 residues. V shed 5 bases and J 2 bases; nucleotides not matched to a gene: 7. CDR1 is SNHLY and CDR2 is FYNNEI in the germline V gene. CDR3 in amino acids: CASSSLGQGAYEQYF. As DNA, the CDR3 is TGTGCCAGCAGTTCTTTGGGACAGGGAGCCTACGAGCAGTACTTC.

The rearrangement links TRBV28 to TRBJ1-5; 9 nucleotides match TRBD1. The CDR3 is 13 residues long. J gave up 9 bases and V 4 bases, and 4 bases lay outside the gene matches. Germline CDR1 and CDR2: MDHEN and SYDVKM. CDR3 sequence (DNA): TGTGCCAGCAGTTCACAGGGGGCGCGGCCCCAGCATTTT. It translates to CASSSQGARPQHF.

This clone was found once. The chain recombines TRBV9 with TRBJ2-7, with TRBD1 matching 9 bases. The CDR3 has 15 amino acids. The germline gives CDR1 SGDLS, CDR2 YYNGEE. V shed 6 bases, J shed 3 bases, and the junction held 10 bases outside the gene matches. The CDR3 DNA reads TGTGCCAGCAACGGACAGGGGCAAGGAAGCTACGAGCAGTACTTC. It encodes CASNGQGQGSYEQYF.

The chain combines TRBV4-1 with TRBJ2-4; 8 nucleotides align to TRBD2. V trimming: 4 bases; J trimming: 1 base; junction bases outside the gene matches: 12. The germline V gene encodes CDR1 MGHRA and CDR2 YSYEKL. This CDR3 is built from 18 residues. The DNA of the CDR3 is TGCGCCAGCAGCCTTCATCCGGGACTAGTTACGGCCAAAAACATTCAGTACTTC. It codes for CASSLHPGLVTAKNIQYF.

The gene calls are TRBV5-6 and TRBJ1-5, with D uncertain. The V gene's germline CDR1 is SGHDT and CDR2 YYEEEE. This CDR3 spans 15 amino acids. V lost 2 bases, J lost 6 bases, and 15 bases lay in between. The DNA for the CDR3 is TGTGCCAGCAGCTTCGGTAGTGCCCCGCGTCAGCCCCAGCATTTT. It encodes CASSFGSAPRQPQHF.

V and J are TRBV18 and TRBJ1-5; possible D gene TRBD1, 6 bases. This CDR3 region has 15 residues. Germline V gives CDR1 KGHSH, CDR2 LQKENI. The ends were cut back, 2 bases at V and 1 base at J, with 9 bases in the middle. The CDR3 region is CASSPNRESNQPQHF. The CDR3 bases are TGTGCCAGCTCACCAAACAGGGAAAGCAATCAGCCCCAGCATTTT.

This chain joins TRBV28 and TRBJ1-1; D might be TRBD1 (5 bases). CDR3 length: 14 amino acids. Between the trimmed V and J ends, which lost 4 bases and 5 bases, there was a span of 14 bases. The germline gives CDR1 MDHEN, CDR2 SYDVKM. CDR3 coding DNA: TGTGCCAGCAGTTCCTCCAAGGGGCGGACTGAAGCTTTCTTT. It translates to CASSSSKGRTEAFF.

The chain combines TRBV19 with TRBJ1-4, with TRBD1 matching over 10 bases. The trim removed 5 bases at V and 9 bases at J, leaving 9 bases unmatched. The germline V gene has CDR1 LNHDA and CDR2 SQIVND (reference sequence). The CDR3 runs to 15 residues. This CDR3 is CASSVPGQGIKKLFF. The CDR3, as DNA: TGTGCCAGTAGTGTTCCGGGACAGGGGATCAAAAAACTGTTTTTT.

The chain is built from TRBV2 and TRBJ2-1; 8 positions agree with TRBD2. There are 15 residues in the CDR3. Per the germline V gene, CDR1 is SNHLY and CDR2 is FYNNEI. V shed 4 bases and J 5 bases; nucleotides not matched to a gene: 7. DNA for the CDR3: TGTGCCAGCAGTGGGGGGGGGACTAGTCACAATGAGCAGTTCTTC. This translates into CASSGGGTSHNEQFF.

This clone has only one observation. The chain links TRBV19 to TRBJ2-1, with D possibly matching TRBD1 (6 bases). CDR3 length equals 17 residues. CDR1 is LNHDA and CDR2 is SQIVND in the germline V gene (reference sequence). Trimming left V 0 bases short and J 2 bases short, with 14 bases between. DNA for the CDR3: TGTGCCAGTAGTATAGACAACCTAAGACAGGCCTACAATGAGCAGTTCTTC. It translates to CASSIDNLRQAYNEQFF.

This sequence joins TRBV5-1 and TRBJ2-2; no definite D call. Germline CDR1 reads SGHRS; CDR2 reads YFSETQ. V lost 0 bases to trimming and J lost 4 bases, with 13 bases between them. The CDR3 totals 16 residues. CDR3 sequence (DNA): TGCGCCAGCAGCTTGGGTGTACGAGGATCCACCGGGGAGCTGTTTTTT. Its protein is CASSLGVRGSTGELFF.

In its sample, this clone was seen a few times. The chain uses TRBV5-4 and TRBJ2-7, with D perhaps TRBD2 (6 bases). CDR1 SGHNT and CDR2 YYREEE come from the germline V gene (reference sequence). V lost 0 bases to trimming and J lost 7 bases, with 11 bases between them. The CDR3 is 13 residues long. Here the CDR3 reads CASSLEFGGEQYF. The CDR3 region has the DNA TGTGCCAGCAGCTTGGAGTTCGGGGGAGAGCAGTACTTC.

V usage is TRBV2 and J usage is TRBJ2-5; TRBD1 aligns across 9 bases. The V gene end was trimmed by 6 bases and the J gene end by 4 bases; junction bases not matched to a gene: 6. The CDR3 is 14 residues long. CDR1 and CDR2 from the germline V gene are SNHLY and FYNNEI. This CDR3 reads CASRVTGGIETQYF. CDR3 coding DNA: TGTGCCAGCAGGGTGACAGGGGGTATAGAGACCCAGTACTTC.

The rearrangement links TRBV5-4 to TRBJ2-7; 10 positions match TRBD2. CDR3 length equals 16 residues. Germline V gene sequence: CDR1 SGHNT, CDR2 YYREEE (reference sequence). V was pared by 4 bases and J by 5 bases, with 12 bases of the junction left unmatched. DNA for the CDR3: TGTGCCAGCAGCCTACCAGGAGCGGGAGGGTCCCACGAGCAGTACTTC. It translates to CASSLPGAGGSHEQYF.

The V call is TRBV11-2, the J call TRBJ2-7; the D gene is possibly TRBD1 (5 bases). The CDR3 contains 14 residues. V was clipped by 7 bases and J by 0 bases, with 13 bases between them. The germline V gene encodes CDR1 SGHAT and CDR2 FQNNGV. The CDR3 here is CASIERQSSYEQYF. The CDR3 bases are TGTGCCAGCATCGAACGACAGAGCTCCTACGAGCAGTACTTC.

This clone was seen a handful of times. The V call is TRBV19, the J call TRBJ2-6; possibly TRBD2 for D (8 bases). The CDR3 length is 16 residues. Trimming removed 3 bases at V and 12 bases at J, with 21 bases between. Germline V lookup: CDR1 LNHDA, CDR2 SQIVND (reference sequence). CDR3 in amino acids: CASSMGREGALSVLTF. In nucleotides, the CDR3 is TGTGCCAGTAGTATGGGCCGGGAGGGGGCCCTTAGCGTCCTGACTTTC.

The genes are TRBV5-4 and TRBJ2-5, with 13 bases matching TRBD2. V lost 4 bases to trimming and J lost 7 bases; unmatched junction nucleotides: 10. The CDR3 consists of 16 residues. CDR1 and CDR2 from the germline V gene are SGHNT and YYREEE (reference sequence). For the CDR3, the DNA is TGTGCCAGCAGCCCAGGACTAGCGGGAGCTCGCAGGACCCAGTACTTC. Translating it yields CASSPGLAGARRTQYF.

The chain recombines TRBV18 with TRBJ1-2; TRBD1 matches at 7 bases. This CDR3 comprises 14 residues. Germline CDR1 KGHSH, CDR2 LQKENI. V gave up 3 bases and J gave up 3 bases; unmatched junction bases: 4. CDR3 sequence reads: CASSPTGLDYGYTF. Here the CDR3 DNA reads TGTGCCAGCTCACCGACAGGGTTAGACTATGGCTACACCTTC. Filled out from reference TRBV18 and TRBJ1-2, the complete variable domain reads NAGVMQNPRHLVRRRGQEARLRCSPMKGHSHVYWYRQLPEEGLKFMVYLQKENIIDESGMPKERFSAEFPKEGPSILRIQQVVRGDSAAYFCASSPTGLDYGYTFGSGTRLTVV.

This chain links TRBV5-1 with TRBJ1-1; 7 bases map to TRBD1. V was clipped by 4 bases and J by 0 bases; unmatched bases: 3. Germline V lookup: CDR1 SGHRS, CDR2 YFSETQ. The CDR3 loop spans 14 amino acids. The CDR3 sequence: CASSRDRLNTEAFF. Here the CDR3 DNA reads TGCGCCAGCAGCAGGGACAGACTGAACACTGAAGCTTTCTTT.